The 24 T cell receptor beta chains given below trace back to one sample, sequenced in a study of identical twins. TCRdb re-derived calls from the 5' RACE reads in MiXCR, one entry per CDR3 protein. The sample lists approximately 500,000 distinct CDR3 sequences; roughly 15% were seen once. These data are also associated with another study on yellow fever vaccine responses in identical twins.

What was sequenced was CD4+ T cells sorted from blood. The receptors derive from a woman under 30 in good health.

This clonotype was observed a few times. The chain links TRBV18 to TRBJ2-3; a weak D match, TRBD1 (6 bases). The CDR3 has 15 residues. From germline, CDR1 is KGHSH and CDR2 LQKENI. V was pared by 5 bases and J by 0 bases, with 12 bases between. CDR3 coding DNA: TGTGCCAGCTCAACGGACAGAGTCAGCACAGATACGCAGTATTTT. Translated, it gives CASSTDRVSTDTQYF.

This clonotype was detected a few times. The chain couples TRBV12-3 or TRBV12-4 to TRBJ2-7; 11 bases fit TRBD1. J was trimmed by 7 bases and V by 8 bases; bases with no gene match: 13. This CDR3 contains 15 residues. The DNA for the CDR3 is TGTGCCAGCGCCCAACGGACAGGGGGCGCGGGGGAGCAGTACTTC. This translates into CASAQRTGGAGEQYF.

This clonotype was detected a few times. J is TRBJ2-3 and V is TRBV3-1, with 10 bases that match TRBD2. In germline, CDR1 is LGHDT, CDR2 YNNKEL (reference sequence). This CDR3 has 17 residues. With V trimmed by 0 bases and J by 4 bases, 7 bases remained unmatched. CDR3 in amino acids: CASSQDPAGGTADTQYF. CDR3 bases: TGTGCCAGCAGCCAAGATCCAGCGGGGGGGACTGCAGATACGCAGTATTTT.

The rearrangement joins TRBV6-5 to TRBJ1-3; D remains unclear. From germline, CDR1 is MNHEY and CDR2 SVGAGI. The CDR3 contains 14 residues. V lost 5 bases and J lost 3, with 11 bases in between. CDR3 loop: CASSRSGNGNTIYF. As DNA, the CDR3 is TGTGCCAGCAGTAGGTCCGGGAATGGAAACACCATATATTTT.

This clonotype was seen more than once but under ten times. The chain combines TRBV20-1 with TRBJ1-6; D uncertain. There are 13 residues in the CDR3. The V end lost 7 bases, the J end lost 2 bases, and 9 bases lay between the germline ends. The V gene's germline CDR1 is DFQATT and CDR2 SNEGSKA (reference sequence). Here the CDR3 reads CSGSQTYNSPLHF. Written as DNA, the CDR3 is TGCAGTGGATCTCAGACCTATAATTCACCCCTCCACTTT.

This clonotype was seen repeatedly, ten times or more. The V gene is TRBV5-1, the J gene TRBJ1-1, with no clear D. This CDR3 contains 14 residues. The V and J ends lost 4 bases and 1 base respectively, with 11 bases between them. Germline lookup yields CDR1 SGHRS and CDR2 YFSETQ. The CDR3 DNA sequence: TGCGCCAGCAGCCCTTGGGCCGAGAACACTGAAGCTTTCTTT. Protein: CASSPWAENTEAFF.

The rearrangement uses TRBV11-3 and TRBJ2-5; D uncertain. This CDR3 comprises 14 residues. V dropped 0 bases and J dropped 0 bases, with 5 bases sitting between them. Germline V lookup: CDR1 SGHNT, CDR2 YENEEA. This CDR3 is CASSLDSNQETQYF. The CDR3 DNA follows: TGTGCCAGCAGCTTAGATAGTAACCAAGAGACCCAGTACTTC.

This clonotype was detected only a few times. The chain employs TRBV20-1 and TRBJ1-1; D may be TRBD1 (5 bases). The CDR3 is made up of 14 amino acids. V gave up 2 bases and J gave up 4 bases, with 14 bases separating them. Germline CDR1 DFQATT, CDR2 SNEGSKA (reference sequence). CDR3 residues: CSARRGESVTEAFF. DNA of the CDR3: TGCAGTGCTAGAAGGGGTGAGAGTGTCACTGAAGCTTTCTTT.

CDR3 sequence reads: CASSDLGQKSQETQYF. Here the CDR3 DNA reads TGTGCCAGCAGTGATTTAGGGCAAAAATCCCAAGAGACCCAGTACTTC. This chain connects TRBV25-1 to TRBJ2-5; D not certain. Germline-derived CDR1 and CDR2 are MGHDK and SYGVNS. CDR3 length equals 16 residues. The germline V and J ends were trimmed by 3 bases and 1 base, with 15 bases remaining between them.

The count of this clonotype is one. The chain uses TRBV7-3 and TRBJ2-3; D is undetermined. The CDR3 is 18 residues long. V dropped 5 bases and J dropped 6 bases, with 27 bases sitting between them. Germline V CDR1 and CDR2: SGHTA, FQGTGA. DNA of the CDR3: TGTGCCAGCAGCGCTCTATCCCCGGGTTCTTCCAGAGCGGATACGCAGTATTTT. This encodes CASSALSPGSSRADTQYF.

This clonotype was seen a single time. CDR3 residues: CASSSTGSMVQETQYF. In nucleotides, the CDR3 is TGCGCCAGCAGCTCAACAGGGTCTATGGTCCAAGAGACCCAGTACTTC. V and J are TRBV5-1 and TRBJ2-5, with D maybe TRBD1 (6 bases). Per germline, CDR1 SGHRS and CDR2 YFSETQ. This CDR3 region has 16 residues. V was shortened by 3 bases and J by 1 base, with 16 bases between the two germline ends. Based on the CDR3 plus reference TRBV5-1 and TRBJ2-5, the full variable domain is KAGVTQTPRYLIKTRGQQVTLSCSPISGHRSVSWYQQTPGQGLQFLFEYFSETQRNKGNFPGRFSGRQFSNSRSEMNVSTLELGDSALYLCASSSTGSMVQETQYFGPGTRLLVL.

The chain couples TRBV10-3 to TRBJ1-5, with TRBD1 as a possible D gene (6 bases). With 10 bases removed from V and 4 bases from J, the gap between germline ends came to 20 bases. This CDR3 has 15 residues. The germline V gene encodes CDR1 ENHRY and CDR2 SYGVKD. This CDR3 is CATQGEGGINQPQHF. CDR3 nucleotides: TGTGCCACCCAGGGCGAGGGGGGGATTAATCAGCCCCAGCATTTT.

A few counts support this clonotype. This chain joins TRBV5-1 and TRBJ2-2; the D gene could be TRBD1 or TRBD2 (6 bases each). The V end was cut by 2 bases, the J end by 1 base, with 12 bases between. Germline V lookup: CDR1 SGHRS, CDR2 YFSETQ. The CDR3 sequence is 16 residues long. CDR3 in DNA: TGCGCCAGCAGCTTTTCCGGGGGCAGGAACACCGGGGAGCTGTTTTTT. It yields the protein CASSFSGGRNTGELFF.

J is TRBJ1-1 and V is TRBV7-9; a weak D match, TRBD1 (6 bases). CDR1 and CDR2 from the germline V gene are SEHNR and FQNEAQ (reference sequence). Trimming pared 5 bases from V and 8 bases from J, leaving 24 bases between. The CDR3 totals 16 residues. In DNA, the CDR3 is TGTGCCAGCAGCCCAATACTATCGGGGGGCGCGGGGGAAGCTTTCTTT. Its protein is CASSPILSGGAGEAFF.

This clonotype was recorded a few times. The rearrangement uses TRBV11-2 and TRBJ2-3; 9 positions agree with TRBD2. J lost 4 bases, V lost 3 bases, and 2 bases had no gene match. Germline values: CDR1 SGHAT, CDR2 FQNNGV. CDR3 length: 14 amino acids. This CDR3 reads CASSFSGGPDTQYF. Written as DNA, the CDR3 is TGTGCCAGCAGCTTTAGCGGGGGACCAGATACGCAGTATTTT.

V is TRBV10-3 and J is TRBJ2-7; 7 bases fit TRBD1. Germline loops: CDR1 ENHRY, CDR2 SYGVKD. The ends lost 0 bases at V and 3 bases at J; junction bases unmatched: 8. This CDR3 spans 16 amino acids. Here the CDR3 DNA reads TGTGCCATCAGTGAGTCGGGGACAGTCGGACACTACGAGCAGTACTTC. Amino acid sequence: CAISESGTVGHYEQYF.

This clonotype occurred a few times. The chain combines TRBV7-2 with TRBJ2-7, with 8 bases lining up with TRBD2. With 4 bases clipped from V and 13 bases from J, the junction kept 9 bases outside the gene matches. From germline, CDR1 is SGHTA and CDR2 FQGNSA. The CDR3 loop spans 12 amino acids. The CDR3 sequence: CASSSRGGRLYV. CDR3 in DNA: TGTGCCAGCAGCTCCCGGGGGGGCCGCCTCTACGTC.

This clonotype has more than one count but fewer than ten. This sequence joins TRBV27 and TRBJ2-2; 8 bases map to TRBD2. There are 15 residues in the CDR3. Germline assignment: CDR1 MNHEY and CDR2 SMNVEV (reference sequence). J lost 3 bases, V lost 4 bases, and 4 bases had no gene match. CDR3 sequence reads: CASSWASGYTGELFF. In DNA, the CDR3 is TGTGCCAGCAGTTGGGCTAGCGGGTACACCGGGGAGCTGTTTTTT.

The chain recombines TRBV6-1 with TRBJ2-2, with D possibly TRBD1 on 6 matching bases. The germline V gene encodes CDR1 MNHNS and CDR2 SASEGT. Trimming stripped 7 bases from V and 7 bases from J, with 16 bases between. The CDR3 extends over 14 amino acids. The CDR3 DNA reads TGTGCCAGCACCGAGACAGGCCAACACGGGGAGCTGTTTTTT. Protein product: CASTETGQHGELFF.

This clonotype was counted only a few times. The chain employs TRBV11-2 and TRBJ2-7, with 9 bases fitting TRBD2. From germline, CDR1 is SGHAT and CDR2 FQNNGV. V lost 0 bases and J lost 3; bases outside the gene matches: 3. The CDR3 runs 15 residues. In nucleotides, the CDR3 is TGTGCCAGCAGCTTAGAGCTAGCGGGGTTCTACGAGCAGTACTTC. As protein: CASSLELAGFYEQYF.

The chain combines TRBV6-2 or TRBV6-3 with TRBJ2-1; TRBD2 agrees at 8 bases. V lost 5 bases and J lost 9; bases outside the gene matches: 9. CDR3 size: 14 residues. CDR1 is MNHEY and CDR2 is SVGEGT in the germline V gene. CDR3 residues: CASSTPGLVGEQFF. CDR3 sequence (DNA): TGTGCCAGCAGTACCCCGGGACTAGTGGGTGAGCAGTTCTTC.

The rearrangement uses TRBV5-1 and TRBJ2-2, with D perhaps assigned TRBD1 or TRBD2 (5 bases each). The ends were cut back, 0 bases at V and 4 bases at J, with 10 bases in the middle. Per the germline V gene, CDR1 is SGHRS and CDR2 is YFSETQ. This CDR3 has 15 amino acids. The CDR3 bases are TGCGCCAGCAGCTTGGATGGGACGGCCACCGGGGAGCTGTTTTTT. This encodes CASSLDGTATGELFF.

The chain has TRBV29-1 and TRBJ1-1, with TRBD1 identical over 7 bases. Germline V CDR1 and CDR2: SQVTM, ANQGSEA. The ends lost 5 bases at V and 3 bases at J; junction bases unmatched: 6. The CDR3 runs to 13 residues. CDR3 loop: CSVTGVLDTEAFF. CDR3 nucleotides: TGCAGCGTTACAGGGGTTTTGGACACTGAAGCTTTCTTT.

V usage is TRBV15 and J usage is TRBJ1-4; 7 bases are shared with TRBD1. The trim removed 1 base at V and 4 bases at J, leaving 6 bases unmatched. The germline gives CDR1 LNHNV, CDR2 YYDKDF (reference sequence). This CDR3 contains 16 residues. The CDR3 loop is CATSRVGQTVNEKLFF. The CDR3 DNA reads TGTGCCACCAGCAGAGTGGGACAGACAGTTAATGAAAAACTGTTTTTT.